One and the same sample provided the 26 T cell receptor beta chains below, sequenced in a study of blood T cell repertoires in COVID-19. TCRdb keeps only in-frame clones here, not all; method: immunoSEQ multiplex PCR. The sample has about 400,000 clones, about 86% seen once. Sequencing was carried out using peripheral blood. The receptors were sampled from a woman in her sixties or seventies with COVID-19, enrolled during active disease.

The chain carries TRBV24-1 and TRBJ2-3, with 10 bases lining up with TRBD1. Germline V lookup: CDR1 KGHDR, CDR2 SFDVKD. With 3 bases clipped from V and 4 bases from J, the junction kept 6 bases outside the gene matches. This CDR3 has 16 residues. Here the CDR3 reads CATSDRQGAWSDTQYF. DNA of the CDR3: TGTGCCACCAGTGATCGACAGGGGGCATGGTCAGATACGCAGTATTTT.

The chain joins TRBV7-2 to TRBJ1-5, with 7 bases fitting TRBD1. The CDR3 contains 13 residues. V was clipped by 6 bases and J by 7 bases; unmatched bases: 6. Germline V lookup: CDR1 SGHTA, CDR2 FQGNSA. The CDR3 region has the DNA TGTGCCAGCAGTACAGGGGAGGAACAGCCCCAGCATTTT. Translation gives CASSTGEEQPQHF. Using reference TRBV7-2 and TRBJ1-5 for the parts outside the CDR3, the full variable domain is GAGVSQSPSNKVTEKGKDVELRCDPISGHTALYWYRQSLGQGLEFLIYFQGNSAPDKSGLPSDRFSAERTGGSVSTLTIQRTQQEDSAVYLCASSTGEEQPQHFGDGTRLSIL.

This chain joins TRBV4-1 and TRBJ2-5, with 10 bases lining up with TRBD2. This CDR3 spans 16 amino acids. V dropped 0 bases and J dropped 5; count of bases not matched to a gene: 6. Germline V gene data show CDR1 as MGHRA and CDR2 as YSYEKL. CDR3 in DNA: TGCGCCAGCAGCCAAGATCAAGCGGGGGGGCTCGAGACCCAGTACTTC. This codes for CASSQDQAGGLETQYF.

The rearrangement uses TRBV11-3 and TRBJ2-3; 9 bases fit TRBD1. With 4 bases clipped from V and 5 bases from J, the junction kept 19 bases outside the gene matches. Germline V gene data show CDR1 as SGHNT and CDR2 as YENEEA. The CDR3 has 19 amino acids. CDR3 nucleotides: TGTGCCAGCAGCTGGACCGGGACAGGGACCCTTCTGGCTGGAGATACGCAGTATTTT. Translated, it gives CASSWTGTGTLLAGDTQYF.

The chain employs TRBV6-2 or TRBV6-3 and TRBJ1-2; TRBD1 agrees at 7 bases. Looked up from germline, CDR1 is MNHEY and CDR2 is SVGEGT. This CDR3 has 13 residues. V was pared by 7 bases and J by 4 bases, with 6 bases of the junction left unmatched. CDR3 loop: CASTPGQSYGYTF. CDR3 bases: TGTGCCAGCACCCCGGGACAGAGCTATGGCTACACCTTC.

J is TRBJ2-1 and V is TRBV4-2; 9 bases align to TRBD2. The CDR3 contains 15 residues. V shed 1 base, J shed 8 bases, and the junction held 6 bases outside the gene matches. Germline CDR1 LGHNA, CDR2 YNFKEQ. The CDR3 DNA sequence: TGTGCCAGCAGCCAAGTAGCGGGGGCCCTCTATGAGCAGTTCTTC. Residues: CASSQVAGALYEQFF.

This sequence joins TRBV27 and TRBJ1-2; perhaps TRBD1 as D (5 bases). Germline CDR1 MNHEY, CDR2 SMNVEV (reference sequence). This CDR3 contains 14 residues. Trimming left V 0 bases short and J 5 bases short, with 10 bases between. CDR3 amino acids: CASSLSWDFYGYTF. CDR3 nucleotides: TGTGCCAGCAGTTTATCTTGGGACTTTTATGGCTACACCTTC.

V and J are TRBV5-6 and TRBJ1-1; D gene unclear. V was cut by 4 bases and J by 1 base, with 11 bases left in between. This CDR3 contains 14 residues. Per germline, CDR1 SGHDT and CDR2 YYEEEE. In DNA form, the CDR3 reads TGTGCCAGCAGCAAATTATTTTGGAACACTGAAGCTTTCTTT. Its translation: CASSKLFWNTEAFF.

J is TRBJ2-1 and V is TRBV30; 10 positions match TRBD2. The V segment lost 4 bases and the J segment 5 bases; nucleotides outside the gene matches: 5. CDR1 is GTSNPN and CDR2 is SVGIG in the germline V gene (reference sequence). CDR3 length equals 14 residues. The CDR3 is CAWISGGPNNEQFF. The CDR3, as DNA: TGTGCCTGGATTAGCGGGGGGCCCAACAATGAGCAGTTCTTC.

The chain combines TRBV9 with TRBJ1-1, with unresolved D. Germline CDR1 and CDR2: SGDLS and YYNGEE. The CDR3 is 15 residues long. Trimming pared 4 bases from V and 4 bases from J, leaving 17 bases between. The CDR3 bases are TGTGCCAGCAGCACAAAAGACAAGGCCTTCACTGAAGCTTTCTTT. Translating it yields CASSTKDKAFTEAFF.

The table lists this clone with a few counts. The V and J genes are TRBV10-3 and TRBJ1-5; D uncertain. V shed 2 bases and J shed 3 bases, with 17 bases lying between them. Germline V gives CDR1 ENHRY, CDR2 SYGVKD. The CDR3 contains 17 residues. This CDR3 is CAISEGRLPVINQPQHF. The CDR3 DNA follows: TGTGCCATCAGTGAGGGGCGTTTGCCAGTGATCAATCAGCCCCAGCATTTT.

This chain connects TRBV11-2 to TRBJ2-1; TRBD2 matches at 9 bases. This CDR3 comprises 15 residues. Germline values: CDR1 SGHAT, CDR2 FQNNGV. V trimming: 5 bases; J trimming: 3 bases; junction bases outside the gene matches: 5. In DNA, the CDR3 is TGTGCCAGCAGCCTAGGACTAGCGAACTACAATGAGCAGTTCTTC. Its protein product is CASSLGLANYNEQFF.

The rearrangement joins TRBV6-5 to TRBJ1-3; 9 bases are a match to TRBD1. The V gene end was trimmed by 2 bases and the J gene end by 2 bases; junction bases not matched to a gene: 4. Germline CDR1 MNHEY, CDR2 SVGAGI. This CDR3 has 16 residues. CDR3 in DNA: TGTGCCAGCAGTTACCAACGGACAGGGGCTGGAAACACCATATATTTT. The encoded protein is CASSYQRTGAGNTIYF.

The chain joins TRBV19 to TRBJ2-3, with D possibly TRBD2 on 7 matching bases. The CDR3 consists of 15 residues. Trimming took 6 bases from V and 4 from J, leaving 17 bases between them. CDR1 LNHDA and CDR2 SQIVND come from the germline V gene (reference sequence). The CDR3 DNA sequence: TGTGCCAGTAGGGCCCTCTCGGGGGGCGCAGATACGCAGTATTTT. It specifies CASRALSGGADTQYF.

This rearrangement joins TRBV6-2 or TRBV6-3 to TRBJ2-7, with D possibly being TRBD1 (5 bases). Germline V gene lookup returns CDR1 MNHEY and CDR2 SVGEGT. The CDR3 is 13 residues long. Trimming shortened V by 0 bases and J by 5 bases, and 8 bases separated the two germline ends. CDR3 in amino acids: CASSYSRANEQYF. The CDR3 DNA follows: TGTGCCAGCAGTTACTCCAGGGCAAACGAGCAGTACTTC.

The chain has TRBV10-3 and TRBJ2-2; D is perhaps TRBD2 (6 bases). CDR3 length equals 16 residues. CDR1 is ENHRY, CDR2 SYGVKD, per germline. Trimming stripped 10 bases from V and 0 bases from J, with 18 bases between. CDR3 region: CATTLNGGTNTGELFF. In nucleotides, the CDR3 is TGTGCCACCACCTTAAACGGGGGAACGAACACCGGGGAGCTGTTTTTT.

The chain has TRBV11-2 and TRBJ2-2; 14 bases line up with TRBD2. Per the germline V gene, CDR1 is SGHAT and CDR2 is FQNNGV. The V and J ends lost 4 bases and 3 bases, in that order; junction bases with no gene match: 4. The CDR3 is made up of 17 amino acids. The CDR3 DNA sequence: TGTGCCAGCAGCTCGGGACTAGCGGGGGCTTACACCGGGGAGCTGTTTTTT. Its translation is CASSSGLAGAYTGELFF.

The rearrangement links TRBV7-9 to TRBJ1-2; the D gene is possibly TRBD1 (6 bases). CDR3 length: 16 residues. V was pared by 10 bases and J by 4 bases, with 25 bases between. From germline, CDR1 is SEHNR and CDR2 FQNEAQ (reference sequence). CDR3 in amino acids: CAIESGGVDRVYGYTF. CDR3 sequence (DNA): TGTGCCATCGAATCGGGGGGCGTGGATAGGGTCTATGGCTACACCTTC.

The chain couples TRBV3-1 (or the pseudogene TRBV3-2) to TRBJ2-5; TRBD2 agrees at 7 bases. The junction had 10 bases not matched to a gene; V was cut back by 4 bases and J by 2 bases. This CDR3 spans 16 amino acids. Germline CDR1 LGHDT, CDR2 YNNKEL (reference sequence). Written as DNA, the CDR3 is TGTGCCAGCAGCCGAGGACTAGTGCCCCTTCAAGAGACCCAGTACTTC. Its protein is CASSRGLVPLQETQYF.

The chain couples TRBV14 to TRBJ1-1; D perhaps matches TRBD1 (5 bases). Trimming stripped 6 bases from V and 1 base from J, with 15 bases between. The CDR3 has 15 amino acids. Germline values: CDR1 SGHDN, CDR2 FVKESK. The DNA for the CDR3 is TGTGCCAGCAGAATAGGGGACTGGCCGAACACTGAAGCTTTCTTT. Its translation is CASRIGDWPNTEAFF.

This clone was counted once. This chain joins TRBV5-1 and TRBJ1-2, with 7 bases that match TRBD1. J gave up 3 bases and V 7 bases, and 9 bases lay outside the gene matches. In germline, CDR1 is SGHRS, CDR2 YFSETQ. This CDR3 has 14 residues. As DNA, the CDR3 is TGCGCCAGCTCTCCGGGACAGAGGGACTATGGCTACACCTTC. It specifies CASSPGQRDYGYTF.

The chain recombines TRBV21-1 with TRBJ2-7; the tabulated D call, TRBD1, remains unverified against the DNA. TRBV21-1 is deemed a pseudogene. The CDR3 covers 14 residues. The CDR3 DNA is TGTGCCAGCAGCACACGGGACAGTTCCTACGAGCAGTACTTC. Translation gives CASSTRDSSYEQYF.

The genes are TRBV7-2 and TRBJ1-5; 9 bases map to TRBD1. V lost 1 base and J lost 7; bases outside the gene matches: 5. Germline V CDR1 and CDR2: SGHTA, FQGNSA. The CDR3 extends over 15 amino acids. CDR3 sequence (DNA): TGTGCCAGCAGCTTAGGGGGACAGGGAGGGCAGCCCCAGCATTTT. Translation: CASSLGGQGGQPQHF. Full variable domain (outside the CDR3, taken from reference TRBV7-2 and TRBJ1-5): GAGVSQSPSNKVTEKGKDVELRCDPISGHTALYWYRQSLGQGLEFLIYFQGNSAPDKSGLPSDRFSAERTGGSVSTLTIQRTQQEDSAVYLCASSLGGQGGQPQHFGDGTRLSIL.

CDR3 coding DNA: TGTGCCACACAGGGAGACGGAAACACCATATATTTT. Its protein product is CATQGDGNTIYF. The chain is built from TRBV2 and TRBJ1-3; D is possibly TRBD1 (6 bases). The germline CDR1 and CDR2 sequences are SNHLY and FYNNEI. V was clipped by 10 bases and J by 4 bases, with 11 bases between them. There are 12 residues in the CDR3.

The J gene is TRBJ2-7, the V gene TRBV6-5; TRBD1 matches 8 bases. Germline V gene data show CDR1 as MNHEY and CDR2 as SVGAGI. The CDR3 is made up of 16 amino acids. V lost 0 bases and J lost 4; bases outside the gene matches: 8. The CDR3 DNA is TGTGCCAGCAGTTACTCGATTTCAGGACAGGGTTACGAGCAGTACTTC. Its translation: CASSYSISGQGYEQYF.

As concerns this clone: This CDR3 is also generated by other DNA sequences in the sample. This sequence joins TRBV9 and TRBJ2-3; D perhaps matches TRBD2 (6 bases). Germline assignment: CDR1 SGDLS and CDR2 YYNGEE. The CDR3 is made up of 15 amino acids. The V and J ends lost 0 bases and 1 base respectively, with 9 bases between them. CDR3 in amino acids: CASSVGSGGTDTQYF. Here the CDR3 DNA reads TGTGCCAGCAGCGTAGGTAGCGGAGGCACAGATACGCAGTATTTT.